This T cell receptor beta chain was recorded in a study of T cells in Graves' hyperthyroidism and ophthalmopathy (dated by TCRdb to about 2019). In terms of the full investigation: Peripheral blood was collected at initial diagnosis, before any treatment. To identify TCR V-J signatures that set the groups apart, the researchers used a discovery cohort of 100 patients, made up of some 41 with Graves' ophthalmopathy and 55 to 65 with stable Graves' hyperthyroidism. Prospective prediction of ophthalmopathy was tested in an independent validation cohort of fewer than 20 hyperthyroidism patients and 15 to 17 patients who later progressed to ophthalmopathy. The roughly 99 discovery patients were divided at random into training and test sets in a 7:3 ratio. In roughly six Graves' hyperthyroidism patients, the study also compared T-cell repertoires from thyroid tissue with T-cell repertoires from blood. After blood sampling, hyperthyroidism patients were treated with methimazole at a starting dose of 30 mg daily, and ophthalmopathy patients were treated with high-dose intravenous methylprednisolone. According to the paper, TCR Vbeta CDR3 sequencing was carried out on some 130 peripheral blood samples, which came from more than 40 ophthalmopathy, around 74 hyperthyroidism and about 17 progressor patients. What the research found in general, with its limitations: Sample size was not statistically predetermined, and investigators were not blinded to group allocation. In validation, the model predicted progression to ophthalmopathy a median of roughly 6.2 months before onset, with 70% to 71% sensitivity and roughly 73% specificity. In cross-validation, a model built on a 13 V-J signature told ophthalmopathy apart from stable hyperthyroidism with over 85% sensitivity and 81% to 82% specificity, and in testing the same model reached 80%/75%. Most expanded thyroid clonotypes (frequency above 0.001) were also detected in blood, a finding suggesting that blood repertoires may reflect thyroid immune responses.

About this clonotype: The target of this receptor is not known. Base qualities were left out, and no much larger clone turns up one base away.

TCR beta CDR3 regions were amplified from RNA transcripts. The first round of RT-PCR for the TCR CDR3 was performed with the HTBI primer set and the Qiagen OneStep RT-PCR kit. Libraries were constructed in a second round of multiplex PCR, after which size selection and purification were carried out. Paired-end sequencing of the libraries was performed with 100 bp reads on an Illumina HiSeq2000. In the original analysis: Raw data were processed with SOAPnuke, discarding reads with adapters, uncalled bases, mean Phred below 15, or no exact constant-primer or identifier match. High-quality paired reads were merged using COPE v1.2.5, and each unique nucleotide sequence was defined as a clonotype. MiTCR v1.1 was used to align clonotypes to the IMGT TRBV, TRBD and TRBJ reference segments. The analysis was restricted to V-J combinations with a frequency above 0.0001, which together covered roughly 99% of the repertoires. A TCS score was defined as the ratio between F50 (clonal expansion) and ExV (chaos), using BLOSUM62-based TCRdist between CDR3 peptides within each V-J. Welch's t-statistics and random forest reduced roughly 530 V-J features to 10 to 15, which were used in a naive Bayes classifier (R e1071). In-frame beta chains were kept once TCRdb had trimmed the public reads at Q25 with fastp and called clones with MiXCR. For every CDR3 protein sequence, its rows merge into one entry that carries the most common genes and DNA. TCRdb's processing, not the authors', yielded these V and J calls. This sample gives fewer than 850,000 distinct CDR3 sequences in total; around 15% of them show up just once. Clones ranked in the top ten supply around 16% of the sample.

The germline V gene encodes CDR1 SGHTA and CDR2 FQGTGA. From cysteine to phenylalanine, the CDR3 is 13 amino acids long. Solely the CDR3 DNA is kept, with 39 bases framed from the first base. V sheds 4 bases and J sheds 6 bases, leaving 12 bases between their ends. Stable Graves' hyperthyroidism was defined as no progression to ophthalmopathy during 18 months of follow-up. Hyperthyroidism patients were aged 18 to 65 years and newly diagnosed, with disease duration of less than 2 months. Any patient with an uncontrolled infection, another autoimmune disease, pregnancy or lactation was excluded. Clinical symptoms, serum thyroxine and TRAb, thyroid ultrasound, and orbital computed tomography formed the basis for the diagnoses. PBMCs were separated from roughly 9.6 ml of fresh peripheral blood using Ficoll-Paque density gradient centrifugation. Total RNA was extracted using Trizol reagent, and RNA quality was assessed on an Agilent 2100 Bioanalyzer.

This receptor was taken from a man in his fifties with Graves' hyperthyroidism. Sequencing was carried out using blood. The V and J segments used are TRBV7-3 and TRBJ1-1; confidence is insufficient to name the D gene. The CDR3 region: CASSYPRVAEAFF. The DNA reads TGTGCCAGCAGCTACCCTCGGGTGGCTGAAGCTTTCTTT.